This T cell receptor beta chain was obtained from a study of blood T cell repertoires in COVID-19. Overall study context: Spain, Italy and the United States supplied samples that represented acute and convalescent COVID-19. The cDNA or gDNA used as material had been derived from T cells, B-cell-depleted T cells, or PBMCs.

Original processing methods: Estimates of nucleated cell counts were drawn from the amplification of reference gene primers. The method was immunoSEQ multiplex PCR; TCRdb's version includes in-frame clones alone and lacks a portion of them. That table furnishes V, J and clone size, whereas the DNA furnished D and trimming. This sample yields about 25,000 clones, of which about 90% are seen a single time; over 20% belongs to the top ten. Germline assignment: CDR1 MDHEN and CDR2 SYDVKM. V was shortened by 3 bases and J by 8 bases, with 13 bases between the two germline ends. The CDR3 runs 13 residues. The sample was peripheral blood. This receptor was obtained from a man between 65 and 85 years old in a cohort sampled during active COVID-19. The rearrangement joins TRBV28 to TRBJ1-2; unclear D gene. CDR3 coding DNA: TGTGCCAGCAGTTTCCACAGCAACCCAGGCTACACCTTC. It encodes CASSFHSNPGYTF.